The clone carrying this T cell receptor beta chain has a single count. Its antigen is still unknown. Between the trimmed V and J ends, which lost 2 bases and 7 bases, there was a span of 3 bases. This CDR3 contains 11 residues. CDR1 and CDR2 from the germline V gene are SGHTA and FQGTGA. The donors belonged to the roughly 110-subject validation cohort, separate from the roughly 710-subject first cohort. The sample is drawn from a study of cytomegalovirus exposure and HLA in healthy donors. Study results and caveats: The investigators catalogued 150 to 200 TCR beta chains as cytomegalovirus-associated. It was confirmed in vitro that a few of the CMV-associated chains were specific for CMV antigens.

The assay was immunoSEQ multiplex PCR, and TCRdb's table has in-frame clones only and misses some. The sample contains fewer than 400,000 clones, roughly 90% of which appear only once. This chain joins TRBV7-3 and TRBJ2-1; D is unclear. The TCR originated in a woman in her late teens or twenties in good health and CMV-seronegative. The sample comprised PBMCs. The CDR3 DNA is TGTGCCAGCAGCTTATCTAATGAGCAGTTCTTC. As protein: CASSLSNEQFF.